The 2 T cell receptor beta chains below come from one sample, sequenced in a study of CD8+CD57+ T cells in acquired aplastic anemia. TCR beta VDJ and CDR3 were profiled, and genomic DNA was the template. TCRdb called the reads again in MiXCR, with one record for every CDR3 protein. The top ten clones hold approximately 3% of a sample with 150,000 to 200,000 distinct CDR3 sequences, under 55% of them seen once. An expansion of CD8+CD57+ cells by flow cytometry had been shown in patients chosen for sequencing. What was sequenced was sorted CD4+, CD8+, or CD8+CD57+ T cells (not recorded which) from PBMCs. The receptors come from a human donor with aplastic anemia.

This clonotype was found many times. The V and J genes are TRBV25-1 and TRBJ2-3, with D perhaps TRBD1 or TRBD2 (5 bases each). This CDR3 contains 15 residues. V was pared by 7 bases and J by 1 base, with 15 bases between. Germline V lookup: CDR1 MGHDK, CDR2 SYGVNS. The CDR3 coding sequence is TGTGCCAGCACCCGGGACGGAGGCCGCACAGATACGCAGTATTTT. Translation: CASTRDGGRTDTQYF.

This clonotype came up once. The rearrangement uses TRBV24-1 and TRBJ2-1; 9 nucleotides agree with TRBD1. Unmatched junction bases numbered 12, after V lost 5 bases and J lost 5 bases. Germline CDR1 and CDR2: KGHDR and SFDVKD. The CDR3 contains 17 residues. The CDR3 bases are TGTGCCACCAGTGCCCGACCTGGGACAGGGCCCCACAATGAGCAGTTCTTC. It yields the protein CATSARPGTGPHNEQFF.